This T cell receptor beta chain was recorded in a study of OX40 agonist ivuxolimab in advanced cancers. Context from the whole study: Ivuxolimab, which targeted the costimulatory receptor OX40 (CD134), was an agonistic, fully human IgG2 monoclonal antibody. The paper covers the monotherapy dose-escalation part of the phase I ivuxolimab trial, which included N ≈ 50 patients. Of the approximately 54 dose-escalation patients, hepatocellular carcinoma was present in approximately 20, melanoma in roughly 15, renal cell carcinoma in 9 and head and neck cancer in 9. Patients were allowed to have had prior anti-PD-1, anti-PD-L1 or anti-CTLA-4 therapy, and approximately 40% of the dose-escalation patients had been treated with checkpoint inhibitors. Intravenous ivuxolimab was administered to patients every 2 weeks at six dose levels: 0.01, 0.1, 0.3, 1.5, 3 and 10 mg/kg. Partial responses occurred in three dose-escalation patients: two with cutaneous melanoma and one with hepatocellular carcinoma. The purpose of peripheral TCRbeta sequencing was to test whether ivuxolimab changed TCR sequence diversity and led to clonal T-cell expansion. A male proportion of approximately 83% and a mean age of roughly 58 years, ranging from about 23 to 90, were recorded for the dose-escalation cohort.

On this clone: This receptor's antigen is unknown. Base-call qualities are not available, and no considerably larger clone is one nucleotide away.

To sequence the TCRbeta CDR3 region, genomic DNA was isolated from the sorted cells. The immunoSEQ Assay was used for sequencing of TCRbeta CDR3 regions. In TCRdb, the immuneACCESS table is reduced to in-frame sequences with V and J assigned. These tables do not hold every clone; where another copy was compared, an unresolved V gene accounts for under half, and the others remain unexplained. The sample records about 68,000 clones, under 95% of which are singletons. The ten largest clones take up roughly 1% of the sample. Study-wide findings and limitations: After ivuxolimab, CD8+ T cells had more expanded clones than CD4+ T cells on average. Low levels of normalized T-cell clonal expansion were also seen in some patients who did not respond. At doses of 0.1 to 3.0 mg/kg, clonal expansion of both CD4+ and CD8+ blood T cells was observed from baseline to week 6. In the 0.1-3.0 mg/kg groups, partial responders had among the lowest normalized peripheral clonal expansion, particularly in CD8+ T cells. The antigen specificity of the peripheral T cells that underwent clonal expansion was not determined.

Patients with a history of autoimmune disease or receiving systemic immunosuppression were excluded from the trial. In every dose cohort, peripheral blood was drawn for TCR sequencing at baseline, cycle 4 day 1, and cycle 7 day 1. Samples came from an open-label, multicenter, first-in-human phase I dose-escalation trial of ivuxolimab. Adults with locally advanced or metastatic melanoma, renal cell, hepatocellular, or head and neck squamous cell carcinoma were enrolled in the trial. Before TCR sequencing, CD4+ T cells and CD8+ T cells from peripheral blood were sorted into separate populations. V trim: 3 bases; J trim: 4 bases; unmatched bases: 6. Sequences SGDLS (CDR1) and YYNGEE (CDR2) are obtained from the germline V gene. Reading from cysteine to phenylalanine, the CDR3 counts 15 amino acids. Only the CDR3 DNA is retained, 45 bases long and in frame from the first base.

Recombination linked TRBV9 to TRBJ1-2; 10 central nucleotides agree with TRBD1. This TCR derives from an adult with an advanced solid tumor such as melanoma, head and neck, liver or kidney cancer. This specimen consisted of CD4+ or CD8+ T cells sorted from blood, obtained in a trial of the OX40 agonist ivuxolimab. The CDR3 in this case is CASSATGTGAYGYTF. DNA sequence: TGTGCCAGCAGCGCCACCGGGACAGGGGCCTATGGCTACACCTTC.